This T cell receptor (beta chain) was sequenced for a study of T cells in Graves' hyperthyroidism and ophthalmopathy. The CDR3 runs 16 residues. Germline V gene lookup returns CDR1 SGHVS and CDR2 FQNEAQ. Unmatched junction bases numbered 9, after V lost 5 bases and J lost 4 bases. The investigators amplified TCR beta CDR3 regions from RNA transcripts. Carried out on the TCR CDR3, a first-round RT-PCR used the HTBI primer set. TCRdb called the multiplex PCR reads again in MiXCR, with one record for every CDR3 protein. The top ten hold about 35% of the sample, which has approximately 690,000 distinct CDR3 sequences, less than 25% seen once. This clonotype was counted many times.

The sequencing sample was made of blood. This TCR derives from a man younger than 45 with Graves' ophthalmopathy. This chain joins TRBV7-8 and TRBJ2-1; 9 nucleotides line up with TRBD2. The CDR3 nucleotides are TGTGCCAGCAGCCCGCCTTGGACTAGCGAATACAATGAGCAGTTCTTC. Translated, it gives CASSPPWTSEYNEQFF. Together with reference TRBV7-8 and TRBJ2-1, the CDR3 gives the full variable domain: GAGVSQSPRYKVAKRGQDVALRCDPISGHVSLFWYQQALGQGPEFLTYFQNEAQLDKSGLPSDRFFAERPEGSVSTLKIQRTQQEDSAVYLCASSPPWTSEYNEQFFGPGTRLTVL.